This T cell receptor beta chain was observed in a study of T cell responses to AZD1222 COVID-19 vaccine. Study at large: Pooling was applied to second doses at about 4 or about 12 weeks.

V was shortened by 0 bases and J by 2 bases, with 2 bases between the two germline ends. This CDR3 is built from 13 residues. The germline gives CDR1 SGHTA, CDR2 FQGNSA. Profiling relied on immunoSEQ multiplex PCR, and the TCRdb table lists in-frame clones only, not all of them. This sample has 150,000 or so clones, with 89% found just once. The material was peripheral blood, obtained on day 0 of AZD1222 vaccination. The chain links TRBV7-2 to TRBJ1-3; no firm D call. This sequence was found in an adult in good health. In DNA form, the CDR3 reads TGTGCCAGCAGCTTAGCACCTGGAAACACCATATATTTT. Translating gives CASSLAPGNTIYF.